This T cell receptor beta chain was sequenced for a study of blood T cell repertoires in COVID-19. Study as a whole: The United States, Italy and Spain provided the acute and convalescent COVID-19 samples. From T cells, B-cell-depleted T cells, or PBMCs came the material, which was cDNA or gDNA.

In the study's own analysis: Amplifying reference gene primers gave estimates of nucleated cell counts. Assay used: immunoSEQ multiplex PCR; TCRdb lists only in-frame clones, some missing. The D gene and trimming were derived from the DNA, and the V and J assignments and clone size from that table. The data show some 220,000 clones, approximately 83% seen once. This clone occurred a few times. The V gene's germline CDR1 is SGHVS and CDR2 FNYEAQ. The V gene lost 5 bases and the J gene lost 2 bases, with 31 bases spanning the gap. The CDR3 is 21 residues long. This TCR derives from a woman aged 60-75 years with acute or convalescent COVID-19. This chain links TRBV7-6 with TRBJ1-5; D is unresolved. Sequencing was performed on peripheral blood. The CDR3: CASSEIIAPGGQLVRNQPQHF. In DNA, the CDR3 is TGTGCCAGCAGCGAAATAATAGCGCCCGGCGGGCAGTTAGTGCGCAATCAGCCCCAGCATTTT.